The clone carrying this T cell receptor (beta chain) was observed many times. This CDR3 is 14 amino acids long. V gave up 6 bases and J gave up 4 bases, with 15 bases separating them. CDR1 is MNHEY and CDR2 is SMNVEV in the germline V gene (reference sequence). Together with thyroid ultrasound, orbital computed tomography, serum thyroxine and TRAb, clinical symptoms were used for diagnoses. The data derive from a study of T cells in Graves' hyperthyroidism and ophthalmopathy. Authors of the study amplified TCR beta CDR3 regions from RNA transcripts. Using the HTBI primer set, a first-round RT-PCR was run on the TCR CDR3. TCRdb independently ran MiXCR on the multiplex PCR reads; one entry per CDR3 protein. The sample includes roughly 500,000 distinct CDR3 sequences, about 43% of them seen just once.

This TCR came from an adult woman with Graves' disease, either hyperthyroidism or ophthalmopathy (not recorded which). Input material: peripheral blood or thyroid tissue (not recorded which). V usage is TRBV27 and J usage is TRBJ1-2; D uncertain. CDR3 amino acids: CASRQTPPSYGYTF. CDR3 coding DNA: TGTGCCAGCAGACAAACCCCTCCCTCCTATGGCTACACCTTC.